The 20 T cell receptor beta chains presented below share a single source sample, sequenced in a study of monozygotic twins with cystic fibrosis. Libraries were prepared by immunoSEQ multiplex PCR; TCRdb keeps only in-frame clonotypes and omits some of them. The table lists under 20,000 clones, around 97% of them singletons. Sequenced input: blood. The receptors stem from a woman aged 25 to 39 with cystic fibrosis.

CDR3 DNA: TGTGCCAGCAGTCCCCCCGGGACAGGGGTGATCAGGAACACTGAAGCTTTCTTT. It is translated as CASSPPGTGVIRNTEAFF. V gene TRBV9 combines with J gene TRBJ1-1, with 10 bases matching TRBD1. This CDR3 spans 18 amino acids. V dropped 5 bases and J dropped 1; count of bases not matched to a gene: 14. Germline loops: CDR1 SGDLS, CDR2 YYNGEE.

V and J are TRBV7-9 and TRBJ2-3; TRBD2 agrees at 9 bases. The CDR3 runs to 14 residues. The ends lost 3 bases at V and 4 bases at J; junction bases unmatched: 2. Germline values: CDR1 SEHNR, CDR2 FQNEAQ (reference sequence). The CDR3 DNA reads TGTGCCAGCAGCTTCGAGCGGGGGGCAGATACGCAGTATTTT. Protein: CASSFERGADTQYF.

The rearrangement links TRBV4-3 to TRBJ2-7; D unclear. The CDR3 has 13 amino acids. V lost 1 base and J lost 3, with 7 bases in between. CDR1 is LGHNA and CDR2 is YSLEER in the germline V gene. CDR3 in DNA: TGCGCCAGCAGCCAAGGCCCCAGCTACGAGCAGTACTTC. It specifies CASSQGPSYEQYF.

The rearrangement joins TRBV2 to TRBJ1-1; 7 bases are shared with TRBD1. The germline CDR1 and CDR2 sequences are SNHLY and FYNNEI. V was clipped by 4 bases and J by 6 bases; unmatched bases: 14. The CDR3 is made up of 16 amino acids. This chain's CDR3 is CASSADTGALGAEAFF. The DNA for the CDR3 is TGTGCCAGCAGTGCCGATACAGGGGCCCTCGGAGCTGAAGCTTTCTTT.

CDR3 in amino acids: CASSQEYVAGALTGELFF. The CDR3 nucleotides read TGCGCCAGCAGCCAAGAATACGTAGCGGGGGCGCTCACCGGGGAGCTGTTTTTT. The chain links TRBV4-3 to TRBJ2-2, with 9 nucleotides matching TRBD2. The CDR3 length is 18 residues. With 0 bases clipped from V and 4 bases from J, the junction kept 9 bases outside the gene matches. The germline V gene encodes CDR1 LGHNA and CDR2 YSLEER.

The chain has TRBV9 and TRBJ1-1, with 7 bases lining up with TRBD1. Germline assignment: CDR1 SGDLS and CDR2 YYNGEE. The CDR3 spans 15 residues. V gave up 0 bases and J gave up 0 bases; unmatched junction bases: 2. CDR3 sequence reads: CASSVGTGLNTEAFF. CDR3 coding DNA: TGTGCCAGCAGCGTAGGGACAGGCTTGAACACTGAAGCTTTCTTT.

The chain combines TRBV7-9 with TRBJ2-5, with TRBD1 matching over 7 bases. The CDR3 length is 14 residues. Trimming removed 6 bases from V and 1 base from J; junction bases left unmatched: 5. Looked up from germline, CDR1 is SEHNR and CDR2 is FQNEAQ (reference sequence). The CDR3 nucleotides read TGTGCCAGCAGGAAGGGGGCAGTCCAAGAGACCCAGTACTTC. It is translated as CASRKGAVQETQYF.

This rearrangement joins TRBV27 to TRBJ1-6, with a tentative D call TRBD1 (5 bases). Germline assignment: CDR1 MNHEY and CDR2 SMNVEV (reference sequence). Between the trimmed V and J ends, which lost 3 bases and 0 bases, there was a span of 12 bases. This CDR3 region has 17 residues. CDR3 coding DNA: TGTGCCAGCAGTTTGACAGAACGCAGCTCCTATAATTCACCCCTCCACTTT. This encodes CASSLTERSSYNSPLHF.

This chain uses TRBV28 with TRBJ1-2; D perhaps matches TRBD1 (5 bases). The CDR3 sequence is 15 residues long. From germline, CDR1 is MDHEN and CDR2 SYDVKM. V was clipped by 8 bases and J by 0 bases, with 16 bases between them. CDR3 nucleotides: TGTGCCAGCGGGACCCTCCTCCAAGCTAACTATGGCTACACCTTC. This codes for CASGTLLQANYGYTF.

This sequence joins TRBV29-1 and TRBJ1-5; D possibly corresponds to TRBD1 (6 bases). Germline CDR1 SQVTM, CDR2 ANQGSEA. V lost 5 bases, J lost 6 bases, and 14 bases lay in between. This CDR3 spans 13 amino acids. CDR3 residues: CSVKWGAGQPQHF. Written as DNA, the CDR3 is TGCAGCGTTAAATGGGGGGCTGGTCAGCCCCAGCATTTT.

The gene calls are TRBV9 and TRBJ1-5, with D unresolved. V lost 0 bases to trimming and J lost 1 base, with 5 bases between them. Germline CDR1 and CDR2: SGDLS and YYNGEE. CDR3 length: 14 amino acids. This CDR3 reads CASSVDDSNQPQHF. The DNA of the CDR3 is TGTGCCAGCAGCGTAGATGACAGCAATCAGCCCCAGCATTTT.

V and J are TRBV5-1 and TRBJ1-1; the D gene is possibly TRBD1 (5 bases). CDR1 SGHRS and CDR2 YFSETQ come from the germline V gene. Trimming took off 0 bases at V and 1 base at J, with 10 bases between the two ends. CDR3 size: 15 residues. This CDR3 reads CASSLGARGNTEAFF. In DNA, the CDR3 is TGCGCCAGCAGCTTGGGAGCAAGGGGGAACACTGAAGCTTTCTTT.

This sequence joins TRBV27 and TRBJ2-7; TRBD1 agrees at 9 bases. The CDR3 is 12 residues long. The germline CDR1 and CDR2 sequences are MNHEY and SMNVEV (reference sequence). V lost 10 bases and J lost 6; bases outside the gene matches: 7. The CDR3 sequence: CATRDRVGEQYF. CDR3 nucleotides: TGTGCCACCCGGGACAGGGTGGGCGAGCAGTACTTC.

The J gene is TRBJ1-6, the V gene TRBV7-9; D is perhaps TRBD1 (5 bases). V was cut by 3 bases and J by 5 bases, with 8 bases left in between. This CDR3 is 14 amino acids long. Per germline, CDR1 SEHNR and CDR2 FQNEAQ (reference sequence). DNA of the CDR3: TGTGCCAGCAGCTTTGGGGGAAATAATTCACCCCTCCACTTT. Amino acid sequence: CASSFGGNNSPLHF.

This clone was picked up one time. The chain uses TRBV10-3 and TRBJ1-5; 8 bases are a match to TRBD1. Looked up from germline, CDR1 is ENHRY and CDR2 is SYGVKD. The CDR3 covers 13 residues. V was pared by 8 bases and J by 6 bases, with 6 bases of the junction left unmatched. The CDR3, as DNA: TGTGCCATCCAGGGGGCGCAGGGTCAGCCCCAGCATTTT. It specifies CAIQGAQGQPQHF.

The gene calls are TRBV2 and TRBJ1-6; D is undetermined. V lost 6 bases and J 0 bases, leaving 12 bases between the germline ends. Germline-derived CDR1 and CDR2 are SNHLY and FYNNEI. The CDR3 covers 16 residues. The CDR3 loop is CASRPDRSSYNSPLHF. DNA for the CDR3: TGTGCCAGCAGACCGGACCGGAGCTCCTATAATTCACCCCTCCACTTT.

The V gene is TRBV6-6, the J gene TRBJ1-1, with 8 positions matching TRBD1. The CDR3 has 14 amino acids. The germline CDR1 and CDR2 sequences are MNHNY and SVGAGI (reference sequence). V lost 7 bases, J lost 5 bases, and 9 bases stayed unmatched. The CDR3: CASKRDRGITEAFF. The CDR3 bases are TGTGCCAGCAAGAGAGACAGGGGCATAACTGAAGCTTTCTTT.

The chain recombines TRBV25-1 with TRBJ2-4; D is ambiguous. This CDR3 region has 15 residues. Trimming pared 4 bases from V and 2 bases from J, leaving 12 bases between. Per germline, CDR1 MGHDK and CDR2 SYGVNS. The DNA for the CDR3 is TGTGCCAGCAGTGTGAGACAAGAGACCAAAAACATTCAGTACTTC. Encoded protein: CASSVRQETKNIQYF.

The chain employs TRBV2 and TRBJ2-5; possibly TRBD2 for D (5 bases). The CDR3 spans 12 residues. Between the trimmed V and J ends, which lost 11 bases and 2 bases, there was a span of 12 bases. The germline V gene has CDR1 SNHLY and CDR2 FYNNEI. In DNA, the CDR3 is TGTGCCGGGAGACGGGTTCAAGAGACCCAGTACTTC. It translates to CAGRRVQETQYF.

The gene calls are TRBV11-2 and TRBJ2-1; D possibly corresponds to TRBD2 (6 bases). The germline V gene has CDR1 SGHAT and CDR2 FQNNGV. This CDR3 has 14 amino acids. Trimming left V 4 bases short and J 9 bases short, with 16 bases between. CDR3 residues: CASSYRRVWGEQFF. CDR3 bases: TGTGCCAGCAGCTATAGGAGGGTTTGGGGTGAGCAGTTCTTC.